The 23 T cell receptor beta chains below were found in one sample sequenced in a study of identical twins. One entry per CDR3 protein results from TCRdb running MiXCR on the 5' RACE reads. The table has roughly 690,000 distinct CDR3 sequences, around 20% seen once. In addition, the sample was reused for a study of T cells expressing NK-cell markers.

The sequencing input was PBMCs. These receptors were obtained from a woman between 18 and 30 years old in good health.

J is TRBJ2-1 and V is TRBV7-9; 9 bases align to TRBD2. Germline V lookup: CDR1 SEHNR, CDR2 FQNEAQ (reference sequence). This CDR3 comprises 17 residues. V gave up 10 bases and J gave up 5 bases; unmatched junction bases: 18. The CDR3 DNA sequence: TGTGCCATGGGCCCCGGGGCCCTCACTAGCGGGCACAATGAGCAGTTCTTC. Translation: CAMGPGALTSGHNEQFF.

This clonotype was detected only a few times. The rearrangement joins TRBV12-3 or TRBV12-4 to TRBJ2-1; D may be TRBD1 (6 bases). The CDR3 sequence is 15 residues long. The V and J ends lost 6 bases and 0 bases respectively, with 12 bases between them. Here the CDR3 reads CASRWGPRSYNEQFF. The CDR3 bases are TGTGCCAGCAGATGGGGGCCCCGCTCCTACAATGAGCAGTTCTTC.

This clonotype was counted between two and nine times. This chain joins TRBV24-1 and TRBJ2-1, with D unresolved. This CDR3 spans 11 amino acids. Trimming removed 9 bases from V and 5 bases from J, with 7 bases in between. The germline V gene has CDR1 KGHDR and CDR2 SFDVKD. The CDR3 loop reads CATSTDNEQFF. CDR3 in DNA: TGTGCCACCTCCACAGACAATGAGCAGTTCTTC.

The V gene is TRBV12-3 or TRBV12-4, the J gene TRBJ2-5; 10 nucleotides match TRBD1. The length of the CDR3 is 15 residues. The V gene end was trimmed by 5 bases and the J gene end by 5 bases; junction bases not matched to a gene: 8. The CDR3 is CASSPRDRGRETQYF. In nucleotides, the CDR3 is TGTGCCAGCAGTCCCCGGGACAGGGGAAGGGAGACCCAGTACTTC.

This clonotype occurred a few times. This chain links TRBV5-4 with TRBJ2-1, with a possible D match to TRBD2 (5 bases). From germline, CDR1 is SGHNT and CDR2 YYREEE (reference sequence). The CDR3 has 12 residues. Trimming cost V 4 bases and J 15 bases, with 17 bases left between them. The CDR3 is CASSRSDGGRFF. The CDR3 DNA follows: TGTGCCAGCAGCCGCTCGGACGGAGGCCGGTTCTTC.

This clonotype was counted a few times. This chain joins TRBV4-3 and TRBJ2-7, with D possibly being TRBD1 or TRBD2 (5 bases each). Germline V lookup: CDR1 LGHNA, CDR2 YSLEER. The CDR3 consists of 15 residues. Trimming removed 0 bases from V and 5 bases from J, with 14 bases in between. CDR3 coding DNA: TGCGCCAGCAGCCAAGAACAGGTGGGGGTCGACGAGCAGTACTTC. It encodes CASSQEQVGVDEQYF.

The chain joins TRBV6-1 to TRBJ2-1; D is undetermined. The V end lost 6 bases, the J end lost 9 bases, and 21 bases lay between the germline ends. Germline CDR1 and CDR2: MNHNS and SASEGT. There are 15 residues in the CDR3. Here the CDR3 reads CASSLGSVLFGEQFF. The CDR3 nucleotides are TGTGCCAGCAGCCTAGGGTCGGTATTATTTGGTGAGCAGTTCTTC.

This clonotype was seen a handful of times. The gene calls are TRBV20-1 and TRBJ2-5; 7 positions agree with TRBD1. J lost 4 bases, V lost 6 bases, and 5 bases had no gene match. The CDR3 extends over 12 amino acids. Germline loops: CDR1 DFQATT, CDR2 SNEGSKA (reference sequence). The CDR3 sequence: CSADRAPETQYF. The CDR3 DNA sequence: TGCAGTGCCGACAGGGCACCAGAGACCCAGTACTTC.

The chain links TRBV7-9 to TRBJ2-7; TRBD1 matches 9 bases. Per germline, CDR1 SEHNR and CDR2 FQNEAQ (reference sequence). V lost 5 bases to trimming and J lost 4 bases; unmatched junction nucleotides: 12. This CDR3 has 16 residues. The CDR3 reads CASSAGQGHLSYEQYF. CDR3 nucleotides: TGTGCCAGCAGCGCCGGACAGGGGCATTTATCTTACGAGCAGTACTTC.

The V call is TRBV5-1, the J call TRBJ2-2, with a tentative D call TRBD1 (6 bases). CDR3 length: 17 residues. Germline assignment: CDR1 SGHRS and CDR2 YFSETQ. The V end was cut by 4 bases, the J end by 1 base, with 17 bases between. CDR3 sequence: CASSARTPDRNTGELFF. The CDR3 coding sequence is TGCGCCAGCAGCGCGCGGACCCCGGACAGGAACACCGGGGAGCTGTTTTTT.

The CDR3 nucleotides are TGTGCCAGCAGACTATCTCTAGCGGGGGCCAACAATGAGCAGTTCTTC. Protein: CASRLSLAGANNEQFF. The rearrangement joins TRBV7-9 to TRBJ2-1, with 10 bases fitting TRBD2. CDR1 is SEHNR and CDR2 is FQNEAQ in the germline V gene (reference sequence). The V segment lost 6 bases and the J segment 5 bases; nucleotides outside the gene matches: 10. CDR3 length: 16 residues. The full variable domain, its missing parts supplied by reference TRBV7-9 and TRBJ2-1, is DTGVSQNPRHKITKRGQNVTFRCDPISEHNRLYWYRQTLGQGPEFLTYFQNEAQLEKSRLLSDRFSAERPKGSFSTLEIQRTEQGDSAMYLCASRLSLAGANNEQFFGPGTRLTVL.

The chain carries TRBV12-3 or TRBV12-4 and TRBJ1-6, with 8 bases matching TRBD1. V dropped 6 bases and J dropped 10; count of bases not matched to a gene: 8. The CDR3 extends over 14 amino acids. The CDR3 nucleotides read TGTGCCAGCAGGGCAGGACAGGGTTACTCACCCCTCCACTTT. Amino acid sequence: CASRAGQGYSPLHF.

In this sample, this clonotype turned up a few times. This chain joins TRBV12-3 or TRBV12-4 and TRBJ2-7, with D possibly TRBD2 on 6 matching bases. V was cut by 7 bases and J by 6 bases, with 22 bases left in between. This CDR3 is built from 15 residues. The DNA of the CDR3 is TGTGCCAGCATCCCGACCGGACTATCCCCCTCCGAGCAGTACTTC. Its protein product is CASIPTGLSPSEQYF.

The chain is built from TRBV4-3 and TRBJ2-7; no clear D. The length of the CDR3 is 14 residues. V was trimmed by 0 bases and J by 6 bases, leaving 12 bases between them. Germline V gives CDR1 LGHNA, CDR2 YSLEER. This chain's CDR3 is CASSQDAISAEQYF. The CDR3 DNA sequence: TGCGCCAGCAGCCAAGATGCTATCTCGGCCGAGCAGTACTTC.

This clonotype was counted a few times. The chain couples TRBV5-5 to TRBJ2-5, with TRBD2 as a possible D gene (6 bases). Trimming pared 0 bases from V and 4 bases from J, leaving 10 bases between. Per germline, CDR1 SGHKS and CDR2 YYEKEE (reference sequence). The CDR3 loop spans 14 amino acids. The CDR3 bases are TGTGCCAGCAGCTTGGAGGTCGGGAGAGAGACCCAGTACTTC. Its protein is CASSLEVGRETQYF.

The chain recombines TRBV9 with TRBJ2-7; 8 bases agree with TRBD1. V lost 4 bases to trimming and J lost 0 bases; unmatched junction nucleotides: 6. Germline V gives CDR1 SGDLS, CDR2 YYNGEE. CDR3 length: 15 residues. The CDR3 DNA sequence: TGTGCCAGCAGCTCCCGACAGGGGACCTCCTACGAGCAGTACTTC. The encoded protein is CASSSRQGTSYEQYF.

Only a few counts were recorded for this clonotype. This chain connects TRBV5-1 to TRBJ2-7; weak D call: TRBD1 (6 bases). This CDR3 has 15 amino acids. The germline gives CDR1 SGHRS, CDR2 YFSETQ. The V end was cut by 4 bases, the J end by 0 bases, with 14 bases between. The CDR3 is CASSAPGTSSYEQYF. The CDR3 DNA reads as TGCGCCAGCAGCGCACCCGGGACAAGCTCCTACGAGCAGTACTTC.

This sequence joins TRBV6-1 and TRBJ2-4, with a possible D match to TRBD1 (8 bases). The CDR3 extends over 16 amino acids. V lost 6 bases and J 3 bases, leaving 18 bases between the germline ends. Germline V gene sequence: CDR1 MNHNS, CDR2 SASEGT. The CDR3 DNA is TGTGCCAGCAGCATTGAGACAGGGGACTACAAAAACATTCAGTACTTC. It encodes CASSIETGDYKNIQYF.

This clonotype has only a few counts. The chain employs TRBV10-2 and TRBJ2-1; 12 bases agree with TRBD2. The CDR3 runs to 15 residues. The germline V gene has CDR1 WSHSY and CDR2 SAAADI. Losses at the gene ends were 4 bases for V and 7 bases for J; bases not matched to a gene: 5. In DNA, the CDR3 is TGCGCCAGCAGTGTTCCTAGCGGGGGGGCGAATGAGCAGTTCTTC. Translating it yields CASSVPSGGANEQFF.

Only a few counts were recorded for this clonotype. The chain carries TRBV30 and TRBJ1-5; D is unclear. The germline CDR1 and CDR2 sequences are GTSNPN and SVGIG (reference sequence). This CDR3 contains 13 residues. Trimming removed 0 bases from V and 3 bases from J, with 6 bases in between. CDR3 bases: TGTGCCTGGAGTGTAGAGGACAATCAGCCCCAGCATTTT. Translated, it gives CAWSVEDNQPQHF.

The table lists this clonotype with a few counts. The J gene is TRBJ2-7, the V gene TRBV6-2 or TRBV6-3, with 9 nucleotides matching TRBD1. The V gene end was trimmed by 6 bases and the J gene end by 2 bases; junction bases not matched to a gene: 5. Germline CDR1 and CDR2: MNHEY and SVGEGT. This CDR3 is built from 14 residues. For the CDR3, the DNA is TGTGCCAGCAGAAGGGGACAGGGTACCTACGAGCAGTACTTC. Protein product: CASRRGQGTYEQYF.

A few counts support this clonotype. The V gene is TRBV29-1, the J gene TRBJ2-3; D unclear. The CDR3 contains 12 residues. Germline CDR1 is SQVTM and CDR2 is ANQGSEA. V dropped 3 bases and J dropped 4 bases, with 8 bases sitting between them. The CDR3 loop is CSVEGSPDTQYF. In nucleotides, the CDR3 is TGCAGCGTTGAGGGCAGCCCAGATACGCAGTATTTT.

There are a few counts of this clonotype. The rearrangement links TRBV18 to TRBJ2-7; D unresolved. The germline V gene encodes CDR1 KGHSH and CDR2 LQKENI. The length of the CDR3 is 15 residues. V lost 3 bases, J lost 0 bases, and 12 bases lay in between. The CDR3 here is CASSPPTLSSYEQYF. CDR3 DNA sequence: TGTGCCAGCTCACCGCCCACACTGAGCTCCTACGAGCAGTACTTC.